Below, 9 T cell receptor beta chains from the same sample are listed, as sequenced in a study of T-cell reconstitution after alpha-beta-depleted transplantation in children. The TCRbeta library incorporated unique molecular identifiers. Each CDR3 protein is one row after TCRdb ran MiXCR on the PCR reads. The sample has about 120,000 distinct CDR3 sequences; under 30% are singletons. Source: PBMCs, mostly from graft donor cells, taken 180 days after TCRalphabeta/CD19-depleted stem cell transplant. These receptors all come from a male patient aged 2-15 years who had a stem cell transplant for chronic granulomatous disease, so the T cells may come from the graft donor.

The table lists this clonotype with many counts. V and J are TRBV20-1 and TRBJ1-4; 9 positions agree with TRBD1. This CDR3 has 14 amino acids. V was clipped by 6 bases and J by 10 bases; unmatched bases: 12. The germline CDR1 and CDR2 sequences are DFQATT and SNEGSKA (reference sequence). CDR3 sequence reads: CSARTGEDSGKLFF. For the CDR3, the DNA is TGCAGTGCAAGGACAGGGGAGGATTCTGGAAAACTGTTTTTT.

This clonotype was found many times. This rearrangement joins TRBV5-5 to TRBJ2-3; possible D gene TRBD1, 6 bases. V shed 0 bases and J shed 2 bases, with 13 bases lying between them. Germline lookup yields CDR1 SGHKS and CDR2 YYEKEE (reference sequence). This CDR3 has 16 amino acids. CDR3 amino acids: CASSLGGDTSTDTQYF. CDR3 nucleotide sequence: TGTGCCAGCAGCTTGGGAGGGGACACCTCCACAGATACGCAGTATTTT.

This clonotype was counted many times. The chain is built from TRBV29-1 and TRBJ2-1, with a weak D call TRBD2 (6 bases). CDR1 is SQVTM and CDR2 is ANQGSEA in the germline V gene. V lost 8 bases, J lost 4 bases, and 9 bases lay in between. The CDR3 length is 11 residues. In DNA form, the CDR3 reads TGCAGCTTCGGGACTTACAATGAGCAGTTCTTC. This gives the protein CSFGTYNEQFF.

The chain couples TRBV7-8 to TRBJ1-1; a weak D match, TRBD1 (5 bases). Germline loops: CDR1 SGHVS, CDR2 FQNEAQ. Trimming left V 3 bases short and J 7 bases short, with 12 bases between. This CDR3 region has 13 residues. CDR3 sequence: CASSFSRGGEAFF. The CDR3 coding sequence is TGTGCCAGCAGCTTCAGTCGCGGGGGTGAAGCTTTCTTT.

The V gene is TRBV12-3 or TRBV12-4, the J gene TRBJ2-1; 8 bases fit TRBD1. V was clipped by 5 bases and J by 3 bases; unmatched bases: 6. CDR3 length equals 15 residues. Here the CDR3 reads CASSHDRGHYNEQFF. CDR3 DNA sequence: TGTGCCAGCAGTCACGACAGGGGCCACTACAATGAGCAGTTCTTC.

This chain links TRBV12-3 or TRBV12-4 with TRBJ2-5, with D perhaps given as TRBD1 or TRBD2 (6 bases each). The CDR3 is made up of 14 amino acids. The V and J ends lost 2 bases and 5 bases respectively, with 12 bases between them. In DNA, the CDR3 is TGTGCCAGCAGTTTACGGGGGCAGGGGGAGACCCAGTACTTC. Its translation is CASSLRGQGETQYF.

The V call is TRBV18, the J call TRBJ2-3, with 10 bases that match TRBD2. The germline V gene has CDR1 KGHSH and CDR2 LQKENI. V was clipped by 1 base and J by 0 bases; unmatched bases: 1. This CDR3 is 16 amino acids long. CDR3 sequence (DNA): TGTGCCAGCTCACCACTAGCGGGGGGAAGCACAGATACGCAGTATTTT. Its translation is CASSPLAGGSTDTQYF.

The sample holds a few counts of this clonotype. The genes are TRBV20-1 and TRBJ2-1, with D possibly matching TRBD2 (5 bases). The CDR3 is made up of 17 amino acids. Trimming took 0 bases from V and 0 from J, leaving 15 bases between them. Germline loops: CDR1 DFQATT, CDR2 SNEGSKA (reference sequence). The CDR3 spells CSARDRLLGSSYNEQFF. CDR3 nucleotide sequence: TGCAGTGCTAGAGATCGGCTTTTGGGGAGCTCCTACAATGAGCAGTTCTTC.

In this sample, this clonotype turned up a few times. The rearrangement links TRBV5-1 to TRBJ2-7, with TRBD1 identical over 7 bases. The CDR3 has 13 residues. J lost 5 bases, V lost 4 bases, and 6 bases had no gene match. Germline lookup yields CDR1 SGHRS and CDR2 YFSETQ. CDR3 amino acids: CASSIQQGNEQYF. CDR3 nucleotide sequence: TGCGCCAGCAGCATACAACAGGGGAACGAGCAGTACTTC.